Listed here are 21 T cell receptor beta chains from one sample, sequenced in a study of tumor-infiltrating lymphocytes in primary liver carcinoma. A constant-region primer primed TCR beta cDNA synthesis from roughly 500 ng of total RNA. Sequencing libraries for TCR beta derived from three nested multiplex PCR rounds that used slightly modified ARM-PCR. Rounds one and two of PCR, each of 10 cycles, were primed with TRBV1-TRBV30 forward primers and a C-beta reverse primer. TCRdb reprocessed the multiplex PCR reads via MiXCR and lists one record per CDR3 protein. Of 90,000 to 150,000 distinct CDR3 sequences listed, less than 75% were seen once; the top ten hold more than 8%. The roughly 20-34 mg bulk tissue piece was not sorted before simultaneous RNA and DNA extraction. The sequenced sample consisted of tumor-adjacent normal liver tissue. These receptors were taken from a woman aged 55-69 years with primary liver carcinoma and hepatitis B virus infection.

This clonotype was detected only a few times. The genes are TRBV19 and TRBJ2-1, with D perhaps TRBD1 (5 bases). From germline, CDR1 is LNHDA and CDR2 SQIVND (reference sequence). The ends were cut back, 7 bases at V and 5 bases at J, with 18 bases in the middle. The CDR3 is 15 amino acids. This chain's CDR3 is CASKRKGYKDNEQFF. CDR3 nucleotides: TGTGCCAGTAAAAGGAAGGGGTACAAGGACAATGAGCAGTTCTTC.

As concerns this clonotype: The junction and the germline gene differ at one end; a read error may be behind it. The chain carries TRBV5-1 and TRBJ1-3; 10 bases agree with TRBD1. Germline V lookup: CDR1 SGHRS, CDR2 YFSETQ. This CDR3 is built from 15 residues. CDR3 bases: TGCGCCAGCGGCTTGGGGACAGGGGATGGAAACACCATATATTTT. Its protein is CASGLGTGDGNTIYF. The full variable domain, completed using reference TRBV5-1 and TRBJ1-3, is KAGVTQTPRYLIKTRGQQVTLSCSPISGHRSVSWYQQTPGQGLQFLFEYFSETQRNKGNFPGRFSGRQFSNSRSEMNVSTLELGDSALYLCASGLGTGDGNTIYFGEGSWLTVV.

This rearrangement joins TRBV14 to TRBJ2-7; TRBD2 matches 8 bases. Germline CDR1 reads SGHDN; CDR2 reads FVKESK. V gave up 0 bases and J gave up 3 bases; unmatched junction bases: 13. The CDR3 contains 18 residues. The CDR3 bases are TGTGCCAGCAGCCAAGAAAGGATCTTAGCGGGAAAATACTACGAGCAGTACTTC. It translates to CASSQERILAGKYYEQYF.

This clonotype has ten or more counts. The J gene is TRBJ2-3, the V gene TRBV5-4; D perhaps matches TRBD2 (5 bases). The V end lost 2 bases, the J end lost 5 bases, and 15 bases lay between the germline ends. Germline CDR1 SGHNT, CDR2 YYREEE (reference sequence). The CDR3 has 15 residues. CDR3 protein: CASSLAAPYGDTQYF. CDR3 in DNA: TGTGCCAGCAGCTTAGCGGCGCCATACGGAGATACGCAGTATTTT.

On this clonotype: The germline gene is not matched at one end of the junction; a read error may be the cause. V gene TRBV4-2 combines with J gene TRBJ2-3; 7 positions match TRBD2. CDR3 length: 17 amino acids. Germline lookup yields CDR1 LGHNA and CDR2 YNFKEQ. The CDR3 DNA sequence: TGTGTCAGCAGCCAAGATCCTCGAGGGAGGGACACAGATACGCAGTATTTT. It is translated as CVSSQDPRGRDTDTQYF.

This clonotype was counted a single time. In this CDR3 the conserved last residue, phenylalanine or tryptophan, is missing, so a read error is likely. V is TRBV5-5 and J is TRBJ2-5; no clear D gene. Trimming removed 3 bases from V and 5 bases from J, with 11 bases in between. This CDR3 has 13 amino acids. Germline CDR1 reads SGHKS; CDR2 reads YYEKEE (reference sequence). The CDR3 here is CASSSLTEETQYY. CDR3 bases: TGTGCCAGCAGCTCGTTAACTGAGGAGACCCAGTACTAC.

Concerning this clonotype itself: At one end, the junction sequence differs from germline, possibly due to a read error. The V call is TRBV11-2, the J call TRBJ2-5; TRBD2 aligns across 9 bases. CDR3 length: 16 amino acids. CDR1 and CDR2 from the germline V gene are SGHAT and FQNNGV. In DNA form, the CDR3 reads TGTGCCACCAGCTACTACCGTGGTAGCGGGAGAGAGACCCGGTACTTC. This sequence encodes CATSYYRGSGRETRYF.

This clonotype has a count of ten or more. The chain carries TRBV10-3 and TRBJ2-1; 9 nucleotides align to TRBD1. After removal of 4 bases from V and 5 bases from J, the junction contained 3 bases not matched to a gene. The length of the CDR3 is 14 residues. Per the germline V gene, CDR1 is ENHRY and CDR2 is SYGVKD. The DNA for the CDR3 is TGTGCCATCAGTGGTCGGACAGGGGACAATGAGCAGTTCTTC. Amino acid sequence: CAISGRTGDNEQFF.

The genes are TRBV11-2 and TRBJ2-3; D ambiguous. This CDR3 region has 12 residues. CDR1 and CDR2 from the germline V gene are SGHAT and FQNNGV. The V end lost 5 bases, the J end lost 9 bases, and 12 bases lay between the germline ends. This chain's CDR3 is CASSPLKGTQYF. The CDR3 DNA sequence: TGTGCCAGCAGCCCCCTCAAGGGCACGCAGTATTTT. Together with reference TRBV11-2 and TRBJ2-3, the CDR3 gives the full variable domain: EAGVAQSPRYKIIEKRQSVAFWCNPISGHATLYWYQQILGQGPKLLIQFQNNGVVDDSQLPKDRFSAERLKGVDSTLKIQPAKLEDSAVYLCASSPLKGTQYFGPGTRLTVL.

The chain recombines TRBV6-6 with TRBJ2-3, with a tentative D call TRBD1 (5 bases). The CDR3 contains 15 residues. CDR1 is MNHNY, CDR2 SVGAGI, per germline (reference sequence). Trimming left V 7 bases short and J 1 base short, with 15 bases between. CDR3 sequence (DNA): TGTGCCAGCATCTTAGGGGTGGCGGGCACAGATACGCAGTATTTT. Amino acid sequence: CASILGVAGTDTQYF.

The chain uses TRBV28 and TRBJ1-2, with D possibly matching TRBD1 (5 bases). Trimming pared 5 bases from V and 6 bases from J, leaving 22 bases between. Germline CDR1 MDHEN, CDR2 SYDVKM. The CDR3 consists of 16 residues. For the CDR3, the DNA is TGTGCCAGCAGTATCCGACAGTACGCGACCACTCATGGCTACACCTTC. Residues: CASSIRQYATTHGYTF.

This clonotype was seen repeatedly, ten times or more. The chain couples TRBV12-3 or TRBV12-4 to TRBJ1-1, with 7 bases aligning to TRBD1. The CDR3 is made up of 12 amino acids. Germline trimming cut 7 bases from V and 11 bases from J; bases unmatched to any gene: 10. CDR3: CASNRQGLRAFF. The CDR3 coding sequence is TGTGCCAGCAACAGACAGGGACTGAGGGCTTTCTTT.

This clonotype has ten or more counts. The chain joins TRBV4-1 to TRBJ1-3; a possible D gene is TRBD1 (6 bases). CDR3 size: 15 residues. Trimming removed 0 bases from V and 4 bases from J, with 10 bases in between. Per germline, CDR1 MGHRA and CDR2 YSYEKL. The CDR3 nucleotides read TGCGCCAGCAGCCAAGATCGGGGGCTCGGAAACACCATATATTTT. Encoded protein: CASSQDRGLGNTIYF.

This clonotype has just a few counts. This may be a read error, as it is one base from a much larger clone. The chain joins TRBV5-4 to TRBJ2-7, with D hard to call. This CDR3 comprises 13 residues. The germline CDR1 and CDR2 sequences are SGHNT and YYREEE (reference sequence). The CDR3 here is CVSSLAIGNEQYF. The CDR3, as DNA: TGTGTCAGCAGCTTGGCAATCGGCAACGAGCAGTACTTC. Based on the CDR3 plus reference TRBV5-4 and TRBJ2-7, the full variable domain is ETGVTQSPTHLIKTRGQQVTLRCSSQSGHNTVSWYQQALGQGPQFIFQYYREEENGRGNFPPRFSGLQFPNYSSELNVNALELDDSALYLCVSSLAIGNEQYFGPGTRLTVT.

This clonotype appeared once. A junction end diverges from the germline sequence, so it may reflect a read error. The gene calls are TRBV25-1 and TRBJ2-1, with D possibly being TRBD2 (9 bases). Germline lookup yields CDR1 MGHDK and CDR2 SYGVNS. The CDR3 has 19 amino acids. CDR3 coding DNA: TGTGCCAACAGTGAACTCCAGGGGGCTAGCGGGACAAGTCACAATGAGCAGTTCTTC. Translating gives CANSELQGASGTSHNEQFF.

Remarks on this clonotype: One base away lies a much larger clone, so this may be a sequencing read error. J is TRBJ2-3 and V is TRBV28; 7 bases are a match to TRBD2. The CDR3 length is 15 residues. Germline V gene data show CDR1 as MDHEN and CDR2 as SYDVKM. With V trimmed by 8 bases and J by 4 bases, 12 bases remained unmatched. The CDR3 DNA follows: TGTGCCAGCCTAAAGAGCGGGAAGGGCTCAGATACGCAGTATTTT. This translates into CASLKSGKGSDTQYF.

A remark on this clonotype: This may come from a read error, since a much larger clone is one base off. The chain combines TRBV4-3 with TRBJ2-3; no firm D call. CDR1 and CDR2 (germline): LGHNA, YSLEER. The CDR3 has 18 amino acids. CDR3: CASGQSVWLGDPDDTQYF. CDR3 sequence (DNA): TGCGCCAGCGGCCAGTCGGTCTGGCTGGGTGATCCCGATGATACGCAGTATTTT.

Note on this clonotype: The junction departs from the called germline gene at one end, perhaps through a read error. The genes are TRBV10-3 and TRBJ2-3; 11 bases fit TRBD2. The CDR3 runs to 17 residues. Germline lookup yields CDR1 ENHRY and CDR2 SYGVKD. CDR3 in amino acids: CVINGIAGGPHADTQYF. The CDR3 DNA reads TGTGTCATCAACGGGATAGCGGGAGGGCCCCACGCAGATACGCAATATTTT.

V and J are TRBV29-1 and TRBJ2-5; TRBD2 might be the D (5 bases). The V and J ends lost 2 bases and 2 bases respectively, with 15 bases between them. The CDR3 has 15 amino acids. Germline values: CDR1 SQVTM, CDR2 ANQGSEA. The CDR3 is CSVEPTRRRQETQYF. Here the CDR3 DNA reads TGCAGCGTTGAACCGACCAGGAGGCGGCAAGAGACCCAGTACTTC. Drawing the rest from reference TRBV29-1 and TRBJ2-5, the complete variable domain is SAVISQKPSRDICQRGTSLTIQCQVDSQVTMMFWYRQQPGQSLTLIATANQGSEATYESGFVIDKFPISRPNLTFSTLTVSNMSPEDSSIYLCSVEPTRRRQETQYFGPGTRLLVL.

Comment on this clonotype: At one end, the junction sequence differs from germline, possibly due to a read error. The V and J genes are TRBV25-1 and TRBJ2-2; 10 nucleotides align to TRBD1. The CDR3 has 15 amino acids. Looked up from germline, CDR1 is MGHDK and CDR2 is SYGVNS. The CDR3 DNA reads as TGTGACAGCAGCGAGGACAGGGGGAGTCCCGGGGAGCTGTTTTTT. Encoded protein: CDSSEDRGSPGELFF.

This clonotype was counted many times. The chain joins TRBV7-9 to TRBJ2-5, with 13 nucleotides matching TRBD2. Per the germline V gene, CDR1 is SEHNR and CDR2 is FQNEAQ (reference sequence). After removal of 6 bases from V and 5 bases from J, the junction contained 9 bases not matched to a gene. The CDR3 extends over 16 amino acids. CDR3 nucleotide sequence: TGTGCCAGCAGTCGGACTAGCGGGAGATGGGACGAGACCCAGTACTTC. Translated, it gives CASSRTSGRWDETQYF.